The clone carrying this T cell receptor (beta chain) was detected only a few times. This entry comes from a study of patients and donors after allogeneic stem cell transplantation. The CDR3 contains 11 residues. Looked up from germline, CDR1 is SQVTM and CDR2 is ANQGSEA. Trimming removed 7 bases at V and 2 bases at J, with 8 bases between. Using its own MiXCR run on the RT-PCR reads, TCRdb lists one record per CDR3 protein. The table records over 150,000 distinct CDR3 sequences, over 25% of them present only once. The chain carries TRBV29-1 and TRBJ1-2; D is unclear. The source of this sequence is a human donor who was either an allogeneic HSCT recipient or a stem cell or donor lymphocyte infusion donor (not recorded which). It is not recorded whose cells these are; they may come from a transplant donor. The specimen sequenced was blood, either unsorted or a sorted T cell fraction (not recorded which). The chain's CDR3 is CSGEQNYGYTF. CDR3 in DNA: TGCAGCGGTGAGCAGAACTATGGCTACACCTTC.